Listed below are T cell receptor beta chains from one sample, sequenced in a study of blood T cell repertoires in COVID-19. Measured with immunoSEQ multiplex PCR; TCRdb has only the in-frame clones, and not every one. Altogether about 81,000 clones are present, roughly 90% being singletons, with the ten largest covering 1% to 1.5%. The sequencing input was PBMCs or T cells enriched from blood (not recorded which). These receptors were collected from a woman aged 45 to 65 with acute COVID-19. Both conserved end residues are part of each CDR3. Fields, in order: CDR3 protein, CDR3 DNA, clone size, D gene, V gene, J gene. D genes are given only for firm matches. Clone size is stated in some rows and not others, as once, few, many or a class when expanded.

CASSPDSWNTEAFF	TGTGCCAGCAGCCCCGACAGTTGGAACACTGAAGCTTTCTTT	.	.	TRBV11-1	TRBJ1-1
CASSLAGAGGSYNEQFF	TGCGCCAGCAGCTTGGCCGGAGCGGGGGGTTCCTACAATGAGCAGTTCTTC	.	TRBD2	TRBV5-1	TRBJ2-1
CASSRGPGLTPREQYF	TGTGCCAGCAGCCGGGGTCCGGGTCTCACCCCTCGGGAGCAGTACTTC	.	.	TRBV5-6	TRBJ2-7
CASSQTLADINTGELFF	TGTGCCAGCAGCCAAACACTAGCGGACATAAACACCGGGGAGCTGTTTTTT	.	TRBD2	TRBV14	TRBJ2-2
CASSELEVKNIQYF	TGTGCCAGCAGCGAACTAGAAGTCAAAAACATTCAGTACTTC	.	.	TRBV11-2	TRBJ2-4
CASAPRGLGGELFF	TGTGCCAGTGCCCCCAGGGGGCTGGGCGGGGAGCTGTTTTTT	few	TRBD1	TRBV19	TRBJ2-2
CASRPTGAYEQYF	TGTGCCAGCAGGCCAACAGGGGCCTACGAGCAGTACTTC	.	TRBD1	TRBV12-3/TRBV12-4	TRBJ2-7
CASRSGAYEQYF	TGTGCCAGCAGATCAGGGGCCTACGAGCAGTACTTC	.	.	TRBV27	TRBJ2-7
CASSSGTVPSYEQYF	TGCGCCAGCAGCTCGGGGACAGTACCGTCCTACGAGCAGTACTTC	.	TRBD1	TRBV5-1	TRBJ2-7
CATSRGAGGPPYNEQFF	TGTGCCACCAGCAGAGGGGCGGGAGGGCCGCCCTACAATGAGCAGTTCTTC	.	TRBD2	TRBV15	TRBJ2-1
CASSLSGGSEQFF	TGCGCCAGCAGCCTCTCCGGAGGGAGTGAGCAGTTCTTC	.	.	TRBV4-3	TRBJ2-1
CASSALAGTGELFF	TGCGCCAGCAGTGCGCTAGCGGGGACCGGGGAGCTGTTTTTT	few	TRBD2	TRBV10-1	TRBJ2-2
CASSVPSDRGREETQYF	TGTGCCAGCAGCGTTCCTAGCGACAGGGGGCGCGAGGAGACCCAGTACTTC	.	TRBD1	TRBV9	TRBJ2-5
CASTPGGYTDTQYF	TGTGCCAGTACCCCGGGAGGATACACAGATACGCAGTATTTT	.	TRBD2	TRBV19	TRBJ2-3
CASSLEPGEETQYF	TGCGCCAGCAGCTTGGAGCCAGGGGAAGAGACCCAGTACTTC	.	.	TRBV5-1	TRBJ2-5
CASSLMGQGDQPQHF	TGTGCCAGCAGTTTAATGGGGCAGGGGGATCAGCCCCAGCATTTT	.	TRBD1	TRBV28	TRBJ1-5
CASSYQDPGVGYEQYF	TGTGCCAGCAGTTACCAGGACCCGGGAGTGGGGTACGAGCAGTACTTC	.	.	TRBV6-2/TRBV6-3	TRBJ2-7
CASSVSAGGGTDTQYF	TGTGCCAGCAGCGTCTCAGCGGGAGGGGGCACAGATACGCAGTATTTT	.	TRBD2	TRBV6-2/TRBV6-3	TRBJ2-3
CASSSGRLAASYEQYF	TGTGCCAGCAGCTCTGGGAGGCTAGCGGCCTCCTACGAGCAGTACTTC	.	TRBD2	TRBV5-5	TRBJ2-7
CASSALLTSGMGLYF	TGTGCCAGCAGCGCCCTCCTGACTAGCGGGATGGGATTGTATTTT	.	TRBD2	TRBV9	TRBJ2-3
CASSSQTISTDTQYF	TGTGCCAGCAGTTCGCAGACTATAAGCACAGATACGCAGTATTTT	.	.	TRBV6-5	TRBJ2-3
CASSQDFGGQRGYTF	TGCGCCAGCAGCCAAGATTTCGGGGGGCAACGAGGCTACACCTTC	.	.	TRBV4-1	TRBJ1-2
CATSDQSHSHGYTF	TGTGCCACCAGTGATCAATCCCACAGTCATGGCTACACCTTC	.	.	TRBV24-1	TRBJ1-2
CSVKGQLNTEAFF	TGCAGCGTGAAGGGACAGCTGAACACTGAAGCTTTCTTT	.	TRBD1	TRBV29-1	TRBJ1-1
CASSGDRFTYEQYF	TGCGCCAGCAGCGGTGACAGGTTTACCTACGAGCAGTACTTC	.	.	TRBV4-1	TRBJ2-7
CASSKDRWYTF	TGTGCCAGCAGTAAGGACAGATGGTACACCTTC	.	.	TRBV6-5	TRBJ1-2
CASSKGLRTGQFEAFF	TGTGCCAGCAGCAAAGGACTGAGGACAGGACAGTTTGAAGCTTTCTTT	.	.	TRBV21-1	TRBJ1-1
CASISPRRGITEAFF	TGTGCCAGCATCTCCCCCAGAAGGGGGATCACTGAAGCTTTCTTT	.	.	TRBV6-5	TRBJ1-1
CASSLAPLAKNIQYF	TGTGCCAGCAGCTTAGCCCCCCTAGCCAAAAACATTCAGTACTTC	.	.	TRBV11-2	TRBJ2-4
CASSEHGRRNEQYF	TGTGCCAGCAGTGAGCACGGGAGGCGGAACGAGCAGTACTTC	.	TRBD2	TRBV2	TRBJ2-7
CSTSGTGGNEQFF	TGCAGCACCAGCGGGACAGGGGGGAATGAGCAGTTCTTC	.	TRBD1	TRBV29-1	TRBJ2-1
CASSLSGDYEQYF	TGTGCCAGCAGCTTATCGGGGGACTACGAGCAGTACTTC	.	.	TRBV5-4	TRBJ2-7
CASSAPGTAPGEQYF	TGTGCCAGCAGTGCCCCCGGGACTGCCCCCGGGGAGCAGTACTTC	.	.	TRBV27	TRBJ2-7
CSVEGDRGRNGYTF	TGCAGCGTTGAGGGGGACAGGGGGCGAAATGGCTACACCTTC	.	TRBD1	TRBV29-1	TRBJ1-2
CASRSRGPTGELFF	TGTGCCAGCAGGTCTAGGGGGCCGACCGGGGAGCTGTTTTTT	.	TRBD1	TRBV6-5	TRBJ2-2
CASSATGGGYGYTF	TGTGCCAGCAGTGCGACAGGGGGCGGCTATGGCTACACCTTC	.	TRBD1	TRBV2	TRBJ1-2
CASSLDRGAGYTF	TGTGCCAGCAGCCTTGACAGGGGGGCTGGCTACACCTTC	.	TRBD1	TRBV3-1/TRBV3-2	TRBJ1-2
CASSLSTGGYGYTF	TGTGCCAGCAGTTTATCGACAGGGGGCTATGGCTACACCTTC	.	TRBD1	TRBV27	TRBJ1-2
CASSFGRGNEQFF	TGTGCCAGCAGCTTCGGGAGGGGGAATGAGCAGTTCTTC	.	TRBD2	TRBV13	TRBJ2-1
CASSYSRDFTYNEQFF	TGTGCCAGCAGTTACTCCCGGGACTTTACCTACAATGAGCAGTTCTTC	.	.	TRBV6-2/TRBV6-3	TRBJ2-1
CASSQVGTGNEKLFF	TGTGCCAGCAGCCAAGTCGGGACAGGCAATGAAAAACTGTTTTTT	.	TRBD1	TRBV3-1/TRBV3-2	TRBJ1-4
CASSLVTGGTETQYF	TGTGCCAGCAGCTTAGTAACGGGAGGAACTGAGACCCAGTACTTC	.	TRBD2	TRBV5-5	TRBJ2-5
CASSHPWLNEQFF	TGTGCCAGCAGCCACCCCTGGCTCAATGAGCAGTTCTTC	.	.	TRBV7-6	TRBJ2-1
CASSILGAGGSPLHF	TGTGCCAGTAGTATACTGGGGGCAGGGGGCTCACCCCTCCACTTT	.	TRBD1	TRBV19	TRBJ1-6
CASSGEGGDEQYF	TGTGCCAGCAGTGGCGAAGGGGGTGACGAGCAGTACTTC	.	.	TRBV2	TRBJ2-7
CASSSGQGYEKLFF	TGTGCCAGCAGTTCCGGACAGGGTTATGAAAAACTGTTTTTT	.	TRBD1	TRBV6-5	TRBJ1-4